The following is a T cell receptor (beta chain) sequence with its context. RNA, at roughly 0.45 to 1 ug, was reverse transcribed with random hexamers. The immunoSEQ assay covered 54 Vbeta and 13 Jbeta segments for CDR3. TCRdb reanalysed the immunoSEQ multiplex PCR reads using MiXCR and keeps one entry per CDR3 protein. The top ten clones hold under 0.095% of a sample with roughly 170,000 distinct CDR3 sequences, 80% to 95% of them seen once. This CDR3 spans 14 amino acids. Deletions cut 1 base from V and 9 bases from J, with 13 bases between. Germline V gene data show CDR1 as LGHDT and CDR2 as YNNKEL (reference sequence). These data originate in a study of CD8 T cells in Susac syndrome. TCR beta sequencing was performed on blood CD8+ and CD4+ T cells. Negative isolation was used for CD8+ and CD4+ T cells, and FACS enrichment was applied to TEMRA cells.

Sequenced: CD4+ T cells from PBMCs. The gene calls are TRBV3-1 and TRBJ2-1; D not certain. The clonotype comes from a human donor with multiple sclerosis. CDR3 protein: CASSQAPLFGEQFF. The CDR3 DNA reads TGTGCCAGCAGCCAAGCCCCTCTCTTTGGTGAGCAGTTCTTC.